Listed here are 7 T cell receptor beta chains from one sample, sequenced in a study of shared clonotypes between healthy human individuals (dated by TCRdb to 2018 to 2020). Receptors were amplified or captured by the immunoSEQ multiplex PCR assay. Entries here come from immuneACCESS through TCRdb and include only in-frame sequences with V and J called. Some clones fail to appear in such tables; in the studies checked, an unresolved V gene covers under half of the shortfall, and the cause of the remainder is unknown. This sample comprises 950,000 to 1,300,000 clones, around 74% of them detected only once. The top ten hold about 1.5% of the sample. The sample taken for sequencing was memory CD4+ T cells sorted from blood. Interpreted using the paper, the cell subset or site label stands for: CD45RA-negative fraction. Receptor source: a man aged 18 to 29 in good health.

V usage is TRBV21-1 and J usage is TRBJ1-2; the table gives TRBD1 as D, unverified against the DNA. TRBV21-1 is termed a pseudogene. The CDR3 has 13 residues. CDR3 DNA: TGTGCCAGCAGCGCCCTGCAGGCAGATGGCTACACCTTC. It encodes CASSALQADGYTF.

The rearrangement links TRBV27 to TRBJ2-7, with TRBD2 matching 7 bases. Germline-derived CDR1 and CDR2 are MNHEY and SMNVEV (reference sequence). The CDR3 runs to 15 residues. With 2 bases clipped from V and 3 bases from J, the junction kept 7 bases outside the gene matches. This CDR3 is CASSLIAGYIYEQYF. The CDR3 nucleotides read TGTGCCAGCAGTTTAATAGCGGGTTATATCTACGAGCAGTACTTC.

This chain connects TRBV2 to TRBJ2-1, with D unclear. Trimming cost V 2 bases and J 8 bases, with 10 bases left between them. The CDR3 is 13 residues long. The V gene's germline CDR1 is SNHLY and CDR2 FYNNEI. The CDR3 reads CASSERRWDEQFF. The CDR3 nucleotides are TGTGCCAGCAGTGAACGTAGATGGGATGAGCAGTTCTTC.

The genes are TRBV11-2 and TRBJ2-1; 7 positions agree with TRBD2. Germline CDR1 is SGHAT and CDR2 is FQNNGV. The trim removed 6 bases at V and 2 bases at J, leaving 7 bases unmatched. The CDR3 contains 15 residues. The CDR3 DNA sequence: TGTGCCAGCAGATATTGGGGGAGGGCCTACAATGAGCAGTTCTTC. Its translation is CASRYWGRAYNEQFF.

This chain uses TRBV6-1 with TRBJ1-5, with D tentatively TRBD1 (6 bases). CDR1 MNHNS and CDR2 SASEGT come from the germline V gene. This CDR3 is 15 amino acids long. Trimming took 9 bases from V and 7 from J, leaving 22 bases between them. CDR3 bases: TGTGCCAGGCTCGGGGGCAGGGGACTGAACCAGCCCCAGCATTTT. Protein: CARLGGRGLNQPQHF.

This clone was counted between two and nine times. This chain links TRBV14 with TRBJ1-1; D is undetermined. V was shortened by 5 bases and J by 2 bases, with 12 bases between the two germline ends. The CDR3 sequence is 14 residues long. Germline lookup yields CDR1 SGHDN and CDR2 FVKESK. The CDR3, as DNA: TGTGCCAGCAGCAAACAGAACGCCAACACTGAAGCTTTCTTT. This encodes CASSKQNANTEAFF.

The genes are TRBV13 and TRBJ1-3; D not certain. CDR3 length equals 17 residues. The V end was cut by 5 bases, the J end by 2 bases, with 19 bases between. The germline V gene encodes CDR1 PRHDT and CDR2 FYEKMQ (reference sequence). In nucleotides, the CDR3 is TGTGCCAGCAGCCCACCCGGATTCACGGAGGCTGGAAACACCATATATTTT. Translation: CASSPPGFTEAGNTIYF.